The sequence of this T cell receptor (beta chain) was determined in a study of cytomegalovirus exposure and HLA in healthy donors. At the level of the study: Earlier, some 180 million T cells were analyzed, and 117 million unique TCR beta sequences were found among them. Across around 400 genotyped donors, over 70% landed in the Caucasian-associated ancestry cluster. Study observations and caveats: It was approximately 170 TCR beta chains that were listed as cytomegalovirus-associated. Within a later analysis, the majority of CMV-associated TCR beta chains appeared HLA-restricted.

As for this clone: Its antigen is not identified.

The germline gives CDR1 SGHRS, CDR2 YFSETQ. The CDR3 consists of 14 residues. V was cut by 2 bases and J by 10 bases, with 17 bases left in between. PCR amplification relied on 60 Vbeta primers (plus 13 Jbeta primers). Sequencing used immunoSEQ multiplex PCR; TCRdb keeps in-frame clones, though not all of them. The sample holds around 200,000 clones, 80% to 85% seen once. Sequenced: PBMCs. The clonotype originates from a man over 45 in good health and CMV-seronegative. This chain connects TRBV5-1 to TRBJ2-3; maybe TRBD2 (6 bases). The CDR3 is CASSFGLHPDAQYF. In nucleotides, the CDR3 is TGCGCCAGCAGCTTCGGACTACATCCAGACGCGCAGTATTTT.